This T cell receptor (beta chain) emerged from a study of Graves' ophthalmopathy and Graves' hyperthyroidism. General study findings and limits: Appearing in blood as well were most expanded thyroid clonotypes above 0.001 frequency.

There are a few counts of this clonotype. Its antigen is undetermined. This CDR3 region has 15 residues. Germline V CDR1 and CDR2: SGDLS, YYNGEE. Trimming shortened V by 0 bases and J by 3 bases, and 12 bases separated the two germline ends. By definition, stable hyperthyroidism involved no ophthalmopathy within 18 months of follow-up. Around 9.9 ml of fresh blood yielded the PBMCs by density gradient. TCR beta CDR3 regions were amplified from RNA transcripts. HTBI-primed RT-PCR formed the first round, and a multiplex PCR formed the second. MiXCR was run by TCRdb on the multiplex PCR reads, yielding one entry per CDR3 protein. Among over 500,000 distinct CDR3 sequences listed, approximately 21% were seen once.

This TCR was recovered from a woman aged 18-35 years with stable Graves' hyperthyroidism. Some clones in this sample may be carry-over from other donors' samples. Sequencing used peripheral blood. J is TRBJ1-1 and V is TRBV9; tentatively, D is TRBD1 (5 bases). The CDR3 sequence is CASSVGGQGYTEAFF. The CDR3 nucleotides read TGTGCCAGCAGCGTAGGTGGTCAGGGCTACACTGAAGCTTTCTTT.